This TCR beta chain was recovered during a study of blood T cell repertoires in COVID-19. Study-level information: The United States, Italy and Spain supplied acute and convalescent COVID-19 samples.

Germline values: CDR1 SNHLY, CDR2 FYNNEI. This CDR3 is 13 amino acids long. V was cut by 6 bases and J by 6 bases, with 15 bases left in between. In this sample, this clone turned up once. The table came from immunoSEQ multiplex PCR; TCRdb's copy has only in-frame clones and leaves some out. The sample consists of 80,000 to 95,000 clones, approximately 88% of them appearing once. Sequencing was carried out using peripheral blood. The V gene is TRBV2, the J gene TRBJ2-7; D possibly corresponds to TRBD2 (7 bases). The receptor was isolated from a woman aged 65 to 85 with acute or convalescent COVID-19. Here the CDR3 DNA reads TGTGCCAGCAGGGTGGGGGGGCCTTTCGAGCAGTACGTC. Its translation is CASRVGGPFEQYV.